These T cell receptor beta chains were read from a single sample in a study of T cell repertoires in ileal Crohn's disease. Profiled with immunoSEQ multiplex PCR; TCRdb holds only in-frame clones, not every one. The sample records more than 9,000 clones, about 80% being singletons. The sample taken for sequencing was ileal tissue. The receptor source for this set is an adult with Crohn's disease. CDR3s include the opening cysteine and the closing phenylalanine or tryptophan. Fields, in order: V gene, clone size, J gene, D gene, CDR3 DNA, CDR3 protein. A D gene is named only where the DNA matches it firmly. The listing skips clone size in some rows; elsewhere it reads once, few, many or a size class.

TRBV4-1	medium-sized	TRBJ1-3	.	TGCGCCAGCAGCCAAGATTACCAGGGGCGAAACACCATATATTTT	CASSQDYQGRNTIYF
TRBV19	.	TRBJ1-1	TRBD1	TGTGCCAGTAGTAGACAGGGATACACTGAAGCTTTCTTT	CASSRQGYTEAFF
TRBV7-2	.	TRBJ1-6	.	TGTGCCAGCAGCTCCTATAATTCCCCCCTCCACTTT	CASSSYNSPLHF
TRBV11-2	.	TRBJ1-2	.	TGTGCCAGCAGCCTATCGGGGGGCGGCTATGGCTACACCTTC	CASSLSGGGYGYTF
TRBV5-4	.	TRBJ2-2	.	TGTGCCAGCAGCTTGAGGGGCGGGGGCGCGAACACCGGGGAGCTGTTTTTT	CASSLRGGGANTGELFF
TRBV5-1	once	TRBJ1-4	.	TGCGCCAGCAGCCAAACAGGGTCGGCTAATGAAAAACTGTTTTTT	CASSQTGSANEKLFF
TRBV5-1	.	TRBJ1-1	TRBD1	TGCGCCAGCAGCTCCGGGACAGGGGGCACTGAAGCTTTCTTT	CASSSGTGGTEAFF
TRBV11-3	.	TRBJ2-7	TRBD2	TGTGCCAGCAGCTTTTCCCTAGCGGGAGGCGAGCAGTACTTC	CASSFSLAGGEQYF
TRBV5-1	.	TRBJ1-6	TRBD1	TGCGCCAGCAGCCGGACAGGGGCCAATTCACCCCTCCACTTT	CASSRTGANSPLHF
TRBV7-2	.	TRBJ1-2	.	TGTGCCAGCAGCCCCTCTGGTGACCGCGGGCATGGCTACACCTTC	CASSPSGDRGHGYTF